These 31 T cell receptor beta chains originate from one sample sequenced in a study of blood T cell repertoires in COVID-19. Some clones are missing from TCRdb's copy, which holds only in-frame ones; the method was immunoSEQ multiplex PCR. Here the sample spans some 42,000 clones, about 91% being singletons. The sample was peripheral blood. These receptors were taken from a human donor in a cohort sampled during active COVID-19.

J is TRBJ1-6 and V is TRBV18, with 9 bases matching TRBD1. Trimming took 8 bases from V and 5 from J; bases not matched to a gene: 7. The CDR3 spans 15 residues. CDR1 and CDR2 (germline): KGHSH, LQKENI. CDR3 protein: CASHPGTGNNSPLHF. CDR3 nucleotides: TGTGCCAGCCACCCCGGGACAGGGAATAATTCACCCCTCCACTTT.

The CDR3 loop is CASSPDRVTQPQHF. The CDR3 nucleotides are TGTGCCAGTAGCCCCGACAGGGTTACTCAGCCCCAGCATTTT. The chain is built from TRBV19 and TRBJ1-5, with 7 positions matching TRBD1. This CDR3 has 14 amino acids. The germline CDR1 and CDR2 sequences are LNHDA and SQIVND (reference sequence). The junction had 8 bases not matched to a gene; V was cut back by 6 bases and J by 6 bases.

The J gene is TRBJ1-2, the V gene TRBV29-1; 8 bases fit TRBD1. The CDR3 spans 13 residues. Losses at the gene ends were 6 bases for V and 4 bases for J; bases not matched to a gene: 7. CDR1 is SQVTM and CDR2 is ANQGSEA in the germline V gene. The CDR3 bases are TGCAGCGTCCTTTACGACAGGGGCTATGGCTACACCTTC. Its translation: CSVLYDRGYGYTF.

This clone was observed a single time. The chain is built from TRBV5-1 and TRBJ2-1; a possible D gene is TRBD2 (5 bases). CDR1 is SGHRS, CDR2 YFSETQ, per germline. This CDR3 region has 13 residues. V shed 5 bases and J shed 5 bases, with 11 bases lying between them. CDR3 sequence (DNA): TGCGCCAGCAGACCCCCACTAGACAATGAGCAGTTCTTC. Translation gives CASRPPLDNEQFF.

The chain combines TRBV6-5 with TRBJ1-1; 7 nucleotides line up with TRBD1. CDR3 length: 12 residues. Germline assignment: CDR1 MNHEY and CDR2 SVGAGI. Trimming removed 4 bases from V and 8 bases from J; junction bases left unmatched: 4. CDR3 sequence: CASSLSGGEAFF. For the CDR3, the DNA is TGTGCCAGCAGTTTATCAGGGGGGGAAGCTTTCTTT.

The chain joins TRBV10-3 to TRBJ1-5; the match to TRBD1 covers 7 bases. J lost 0 bases, V lost 4 bases, and 3 bases had no gene match. The CDR3 extends over 15 amino acids. Germline CDR1 and CDR2: ENHRY and SYGVKD. CDR3 DNA: TGTGCCATCAGTGGGGGACAGAATAGCAATCAGCCCCAGCATTTT. Protein sequence: CAISGGQNSNQPQHF.

The chain joins TRBV3-1 (or the pseudogene TRBV3-2) to TRBJ2-7; 7 nucleotides align to TRBD1. The trim removed 4 bases at V and 1 base at J, leaving 4 bases unmatched. Per germline, CDR1 LGHDT and CDR2 YNNKEL (reference sequence). The CDR3 has 14 amino acids. CDR3 sequence (DNA): TGTGCCAGCAGCCGACAGGGTCTGTCCTACGAGCAGTACTTC. Amino acids: CASSRQGLSYEQYF.

The V gene is TRBV6-4, the J gene TRBJ1-1; 7 bases match TRBD1. The CDR3 is 16 residues long. V gave up 6 bases and J gave up 0 bases; unmatched junction bases: 10. Looked up from germline, CDR1 is MRHNA and CDR2 is SNTAGT. CDR3 nucleotides: TGTGCCAGCAGCCACAGGGGACCACTAATGAACACTGAAGCTTTCTTT. Translating it yields CASSHRGPLMNTEAFF.

The CDR3 spells CASSLAGKQYSPLHF. CDR3 nucleotide sequence: TGCGCCAGCAGCTTGGCCGGGAAGCAGTATTCACCCCTCCACTTT. The rearrangement uses TRBV5-1 and TRBJ1-6; no reliable D call. This CDR3 spans 15 amino acids. Trimming stripped 0 bases from V and 8 bases from J, with 12 bases between. From germline, CDR1 is SGHRS and CDR2 YFSETQ. Filled out from reference TRBV5-1 and TRBJ1-6, the complete variable domain reads KAGVTQTPRYLIKTRGQQVTLSCSPISGHRSVSWYQQTPGQGLQFLFEYFSETQRNKGNFPGRFSGRQFSNSRSEMNVSTLELGDSALYLCASSLAGKQYSPLHFGNGTRLTVT.

The chain combines TRBV7-2 with TRBJ2-7, with D unclear. The CDR3 is 11 amino acids. Trimming took off 4 bases at V and 6 bases at J, with 7 bases between the two ends. CDR1 and CDR2 from the germline V gene are SGHTA and FQGNSA. CDR3 DNA sequence: TGTGCCAGCAGCTCGCAGATCGAGCAGTACTTC. Protein: CASSSQIEQYF.

This rearrangement joins TRBV9 to TRBJ2-3; 12 bases agree with TRBD2. Germline loops: CDR1 SGDLS, CDR2 YYNGEE. There are 15 residues in the CDR3. The J segment lost 3 bases and the V segment lost 3 bases, leaving 2 bases of the junction unmatched. CDR3: CASSDGLAGTDTQYF. In nucleotides, the CDR3 is TGTGCCAGCAGCGACGGACTAGCGGGAACAGATACGCAGTATTTT.

The CDR3 loop reads CASSLSGTGNNEKLFF. CDR3 DNA: TGTGCCAGCAGTTTATCCGGGACAGGGAACAATGAAAAACTGTTTTTT. V gene TRBV28 combines with J gene TRBJ1-4; 9 bases are a match to TRBD1. The CDR3 consists of 16 residues. Losses at the gene ends were 1 base for V and 5 bases for J; bases not matched to a gene: 5. CDR1 and CDR2 (germline): MDHEN, SYDVKM.

V usage is TRBV6-5 and J usage is TRBJ2-2, with no clear D. The germline V and J ends were trimmed by 9 bases and 7 bases, with 6 bases remaining between them. The CDR3 length is 10 residues. CDR1 and CDR2 from the germline V gene are MNHEY and SVGAGI. CDR3 loop: CASRNGELFF. CDR3 DNA: TGTGCCAGTAGAAACGGGGAGCTGTTTTTT.

The chain is built from TRBV19 and TRBJ2-2, with D perhaps matching TRBD1 (6 bases). The germline CDR1 and CDR2 sequences are LNHDA and SQIVND (reference sequence). The CDR3 runs to 16 residues. V was pared by 6 bases and J by 0 bases, with 14 bases between. This CDR3 is CASRMPGTSNTGELFF. For the CDR3, the DNA is TGTGCCAGTAGAATGCCCGGGACATCGAACACCGGGGAGCTGTTTTTT. Complete variable domain (other parts from reference TRBV19 and TRBJ2-2): DGGITQSPKYLFRKEGQNVTLSCEQNLNHDAMYWYRQDPGQGLRLIYYSQIVNDFQKGDIAEGYSVSREKKESFPLTVTSAQKNPTAFYLCASRMPGTSNTGELFFGEGSRLTVL.

The J gene is TRBJ2-2, the V gene TRBV4-3; perhaps TRBD2 as D (6 bases). Germline CDR1 reads LGHNA; CDR2 reads YSLEER. The CDR3 is made up of 15 amino acids. With 4 bases removed from V and 4 bases from J, the gap between germline ends came to 13 bases. The CDR3 DNA is TGCGCCAGCAGCCCAGGGAGGTCAGGCACCGGGGAGCTGTTTTTT. Its translation is CASSPGRSGTGELFF.

The V gene is TRBV6-5, the J gene TRBJ2-5; 10 nucleotides match TRBD1. The germline CDR1 and CDR2 sequences are MNHEY and SVGAGI. The trim removed 6 bases at V and 6 bases at J, leaving 4 bases unmatched. The CDR3 spans 13 residues. CDR3 sequence: CASSDRGLKTQYF. The CDR3, as DNA: TGTGCCAGCAGCGACAGGGGGCTAAAGACCCAGTACTTC.

The chain joins TRBV6-5 to TRBJ1-4; D is uncertain. This CDR3 is 16 amino acids long. Per the germline V gene, CDR1 is MNHEY and CDR2 is SVGAGI. The V and J ends lost 2 bases and 8 bases respectively, with 18 bases between them. CDR3: CASSYHRGGIPEKLFF. The CDR3 nucleotides are TGTGCCAGCAGTTACCATCGCGGAGGGATCCCAGAAAAACTGTTTTTT.

This chain links TRBV18 with TRBJ1-2, with D uncertain. The V gene's germline CDR1 is KGHSH and CDR2 LQKENI. This CDR3 has 17 amino acids. The V end lost 1 base, the J end lost 2 bases, and 17 bases lay between the germline ends. The CDR3, as DNA: TGTGCCAGCTCACCACAAGCCCCCGGACTATCAAACTATGGCTACACCTTC. Translation: CASSPQAPGLSNYGYTF.

This chain uses TRBV10-3 with TRBJ2-1; possibly TRBD2 for D (7 bases). Between the trimmed V and J ends, which lost 0 bases and 3 bases, there was a span of 15 bases. Germline CDR1 and CDR2: ENHRY and SYGVKD. The CDR3 covers 17 residues. Written as DNA, the CDR3 is TGTGCCATCAGTGAGTCTGTCCAGGGGACTAACTACAATGAGCAGTTCTTC. Protein product: CAISESVQGTNYNEQFF.

The chain employs TRBV27 and TRBJ2-7, with a tentative D call TRBD1 (5 bases). Trimming removed 5 bases at V and 4 bases at J, with 9 bases between. The CDR3 consists of 12 residues. Looked up from germline, CDR1 is MNHEY and CDR2 is SMNVEV (reference sequence). CDR3 DNA: TGTGCCAGCAGTAGGCAGGGATACGAGCAGTACTTC. Protein: CASSRQGYEQYF.

This clone was detected once. The rearrangement uses TRBV9 and TRBJ2-3; D is undetermined. V lost 7 bases to trimming and J lost 2 bases, with 14 bases between them. This CDR3 region has 14 residues. Germline V gene sequence: CDR1 SGDLS, CDR2 YYNGEE. CDR3 in DNA: TGTGCCAGCTTTAGCCTCCTCCTCACAGATACGCAGTATTTT. It is translated as CASFSLLLTDTQYF.

DNA of the CDR3: TGCGCCAGCGGGTCAACGCTCGGGACAGAGTACGAGCAGTACTTC. Its protein is CASGSTLGTEYEQYF. The V gene is TRBV10-1, the J gene TRBJ2-7, with 7 bases that match TRBD1. The V segment lost 8 bases and the J segment 4 bases; nucleotides outside the gene matches: 14. Per germline, CDR1 WNHNN and CDR2 SYGVQD (reference sequence). CDR3 length: 15 residues.

V and J are TRBV21-1 and TRBJ2-7; no DNA check was done on the table's D call, TRBD2. TRBV21-1 is a listed pseudogene. This CDR3 is built from 15 residues. CDR3 sequence: CASSKEVREHYEQYF. CDR3 DNA sequence: TGTGCCAGCAGCAAGGAAGTCCGGGAGCACTACGAGCAGTACTTC.

This chain joins TRBV7-9 and TRBJ1-3; 9 bases agree with TRBD1. Germline-derived CDR1 and CDR2 are SEHNR and FQNEAQ (reference sequence). The CDR3 spans 12 residues. Trimming took 4 bases from V and 16 from J; bases not matched to a gene: 8. CDR3 sequence reads: CASSSVQGQGYF. CDR3 DNA sequence: TGTGCCAGCAGCTCTGTTCAGGGACAGGGCTATTTT.

The sample holds a few counts of this clone. The chain combines TRBV11-1 with TRBJ2-5; weak D call: TRBD1 (5 bases). The CDR3 sequence is 13 residues long. Germline CDR1 is SGHAT and CDR2 is FQDESV (reference sequence). With 6 bases removed from V and 1 base from J, the gap between germline ends came to 9 bases. The CDR3 is CASSPGIQETQYF. CDR3 in DNA: TGTGCCAGCAGTCCAGGGATCCAAGAGACCCAGTACTTC. Supplemented by reference TRBV11-1 and TRBJ2-5, the full variable domain reads EAEVAQSPRYKITEKSQAVAFWCDPISGHATLYWYRQILGQGPELLVQFQDESVVDDSQLPKDRFSAERLKGVDSTLKIQPAELGDSAMYLCASSPGIQETQYFGPGTRLLVL.

There are a few counts of this clone. This chain uses TRBV2 with TRBJ2-7; 7 bases are a match to TRBD1. J was trimmed by 4 bases and V by 5 bases; bases with no gene match: 2. The CDR3 runs to 12 residues. Germline V CDR1 and CDR2: SNHLY, FYNNEI. The CDR3: CASSLTGYEQYF. CDR3 nucleotide sequence: TGTGCCAGCAGTTTGACAGGGTACGAGCAGTACTTC.

The chain carries TRBV9 and TRBJ2-6, with a tentative D call TRBD1 (6 bases). CDR1 is SGDLS, CDR2 YYNGEE, per germline. V lost 2 bases and J lost 3, with 9 bases in between. CDR3 length: 15 residues. CDR3 region: CASSVTGNGANVLTF. The CDR3 DNA reads as TGTGCCAGCAGCGTGACAGGTAATGGGGCCAACGTCCTGACTTTC.

The chain combines TRBV3-1 (or the pseudogene TRBV3-2) with TRBJ1-2, with D hard to call. Germline loops: CDR1 LGHDT, CDR2 YNNKEL (reference sequence). Trimming shortened V by 2 bases and J by 3 bases, and 13 bases separated the two germline ends. The CDR3 is 15 residues long. Here the CDR3 reads CASSQWRYGDYGYTF. CDR3 nucleotide sequence: TGTGCCAGCAGCCAATGGAGATACGGGGACTATGGCTACACCTTC.

The J gene is TRBJ2-3, the V gene TRBV10-2; D call uncertain. Germline V CDR1 and CDR2: WSHSY, SAAADI. V lost 2 bases to trimming and J lost 8 bases, with 5 bases between them. The CDR3 length is 11 residues. The CDR3 spells CASSESVTQYF. The CDR3 DNA follows: TGCGCCAGCAGTGAGAGCGTTACGCAGTATTTT.

The J gene is TRBJ2-5, the V gene TRBV4-1; 10 bases agree with TRBD2. The CDR3 has 15 residues. Trimming cost V 1 base and J 3 bases; bases outside gene matches: 2. Germline V gene lookup returns CDR1 MGHRA and CDR2 YSYEKL. The CDR3 sequence: CASSQGTSGKETQYF. The CDR3, as DNA: TGCGCCAGCAGCCAAGGGACTAGCGGTAAAGAGACCCAGTACTTC.

This chain uses TRBV5-1 with TRBJ1-3; unclear D gene. Germline CDR1 reads SGHRS; CDR2 reads YFSETQ. The CDR3 sequence is 15 residues long. V dropped 0 bases and J dropped 4 bases, with 11 bases sitting between them. The CDR3 protein is CASSLEPGGGNTIYF. The CDR3 coding sequence is TGCGCCAGCAGCTTGGAACCAGGAGGGGGAAACACCATATATTTT.